The 18 T cell receptor beta chains listed next were all sequenced from one sample in a study of T cells in Graves' hyperthyroidism and ophthalmopathy. It was RNA transcripts that yielded the amplified TCR beta CDR3 regions. The HTBI primer set drove a first-round RT-PCR of the TCR CDR3. TCRdb called the multiplex PCR reads again in MiXCR, with one record for every CDR3 protein. Of 600,000 to 700,000 distinct CDR3 sequences listed, nearly 45% are singletons. The sequencing input was peripheral blood or thyroid tissue (not recorded which). The receptors were sampled from an adult man with Graves' disease, either hyperthyroidism or ophthalmopathy (not recorded which).

This clonotype has a single count. The J gene is TRBJ1-6, the V gene TRBV2; 9 bases fit TRBD1. V shed 6 bases, J shed 9 bases, and the junction held 12 bases outside the gene matches. The CDR3 is 16 residues long. CDR1 is SNHLY, CDR2 FYNNEI, per germline. The CDR3 loop is CASSQPRGTGLSPLHF. The CDR3 DNA reads TGTGCCAGCAGCCAACCCCGCGGGACAGGGCTTTCACCCCTCCACTTT.

CDR3 DNA sequence: TGTGCCAGTAGCCAACTAGCGGGAGGTCTCGGGGAGCTGTTTTTT. Translated: CASSQLAGGLGELFF. This chain connects TRBV19 to TRBJ2-2; 12 positions match TRBD2. Unmatched junction bases numbered 6, after V lost 6 bases and J lost 7 bases. This CDR3 region has 15 residues. CDR1 is LNHDA and CDR2 is SQIVND in the germline V gene (reference sequence).

This clonotype was counted between two and nine times. The V call is TRBV12-3 or TRBV12-4, the J call TRBJ1-4; 10 nucleotides match TRBD1. The CDR3 covers 14 residues. With V trimmed by 7 bases and J by 8 bases, 7 bases remained unmatched. The CDR3 sequence is CASTRQGAEEKLFF. The CDR3 nucleotides are TGTGCCAGCACCAGACAGGGGGCGGAGGAAAAACTGTTTTTT.

In the case of this clonotype: One end of the junction fails to match germline, which may point to a read error. The genes are TRBV7-9 and TRBJ2-7; the D is unclear. The germline V gene has CDR1 SEHNR and CDR2 FQNEAQ (reference sequence). This CDR3 spans 15 amino acids. CDR3 region: CASSPSRSVSYGQYF. CDR3 nucleotide sequence: TGTGCCAGCAGCCCGTCACGGTCGGTCTCCTACGGGCAGTACTTC.

This clonotype was counted between two and nine times. This chain connects TRBV20-1 to TRBJ2-7; D ambiguous. Germline CDR1 and CDR2: DFQATT and SNEGSKA (reference sequence). This CDR3 is 13 amino acids long. Trimming shortened V by 5 bases and J by 3 bases, and 14 bases separated the two germline ends. CDR3 DNA: TGCAGTGCTTTGAACCGGCCTAGCTACGAGCAGTACTTC. This encodes CSALNRPSYEQYF.

The table lists this clonotype with a count of one. This could be a read error, since a much larger clone is one nucleotide away. The gene calls are TRBV29-1 and TRBJ1-4; a weak D match, TRBD1 (6 bases). The germline gives CDR1 SQVTM, CDR2 ANQGSEA. This CDR3 region has 14 residues. Trimming stripped 4 bases from V and 4 bases from J, with 13 bases between. CDR3 protein: CSVGDGQNNEKLFF. The CDR3 DNA follows: TGCAGCGTTGGAGATGGACAGAATAATGAAAAACTGTTTTTT.

In its sample, this clonotype was seen many times. The chain combines TRBV6-5 with TRBJ1-2; unclear D gene. Germline V gives CDR1 MNHEY, CDR2 SVGAGI. CDR3 size: 10 residues. Trimming left V 5 bases short and J 6 bases short, with 4 bases between. CDR3 sequence reads: CASSEHGYTF. CDR3 DNA sequence: TGTGCCAGCAGTGAGCATGGCTACACCTTC.

The rearrangement joins TRBV7-9 to TRBJ2-7; the D call may be TRBD1 or TRBD2 (5 bases each). V lost 6 bases, J lost 2 bases, and 17 bases lay in between. Germline values: CDR1 SEHNR, CDR2 FQNEAQ (reference sequence). This CDR3 is built from 15 residues. The CDR3: CASSVEWGSPYEQYF. CDR3 nucleotides: TGTGCCAGCAGTGTCGAGTGGGGGTCTCCCTACGAGCAGTACTTC.

This chain connects TRBV10-3 to TRBJ1-1; TRBD1 agrees at 7 bases. J gave up 1 base and V 6 bases, and 8 bases lay outside the gene matches. Germline values: CDR1 ENHRY, CDR2 SYGVKD. The CDR3 spans 15 residues. CDR3 nucleotides: TGTGCCATCAGGGACAGACAGGGTCCGAACACTGAAGCTTTCTTT. Translated, it gives CAIRDRQGPNTEAFF.

This clonotype appeared many times. The rearrangement links TRBV12-3 or TRBV12-4 to TRBJ1-1; perhaps TRBD1 as D (6 bases). The CDR3 is 13 amino acids. The V and J ends lost 5 bases and 1 base respectively, with 8 bases between them. As DNA, the CDR3 is TGTGCCAGCAGTCAGGGACAGAACACTGAAGCTTTCTTT. Protein: CASSQGQNTEAFF.

This clonotype has a handful of counts. The V gene is TRBV20-1, the J gene TRBJ1-5; no clear D. The CDR3 extends over 15 amino acids. Deletions cut 6 bases from V and 1 base from J, with 16 bases between. CDR1 is DFQATT, CDR2 SNEGSKA, per germline (reference sequence). The CDR3 spells CSAAMTTDSNQPQHF. The CDR3 nucleotides read TGCAGTGCCGCTATGACCACTGACAGCAATCAGCCCCAGCATTTT.

The gene calls are TRBV6-6 and TRBJ1-5; possibly TRBD1 for D (5 bases). Trimming removed 5 bases at V and 2 bases at J, with 16 bases between. There are 16 residues in the CDR3. The germline V gene encodes CDR1 MNHNY and CDR2 SVGAGI (reference sequence). This CDR3 is CASSELQGSRNQPQHF. CDR3 DNA sequence: TGTGCCAGCAGTGAACTGCAGGGAAGCCGCAATCAGCCCCAGCATTTT.

This clonotype was detected many times. The genes are TRBV2 and TRBJ1-5; 8 nucleotides align to TRBD1. CDR3 length equals 14 residues. The trim removed 2 bases at V and 6 bases at J, leaving 3 bases unmatched. Germline CDR1 reads SNHLY; CDR2 reads FYNNEI. The CDR3 reads CASSESGGGQPQHF. Written as DNA, the CDR3 is TGTGCCAGCAGTGAATCAGGGGGCGGTCAGCCCCAGCATTTT. The whole variable domain, remainder taken from reference TRBV2 and TRBJ1-5, is EPEVTQTPSHQVTQMGQEVILRCVPISNHLYFYWYRQILGQKVEFLVSFYNNEISEKSEIFDDQFSVERPDGSNFTLKIRSTKLEDSAMYFCASSESGGGQPQHFGDGTRLSIL.

This clonotype came up a few times. One end of the junction varies from germline; a read error may be responsible. The gene calls are TRBV5-1 and TRBJ1-6; 8 bases map to TRBD1. The CDR3 extends over 14 amino acids. CDR1 and CDR2 (germline): SGHRS, YFSETQ. The CDR3 nucleotides read TGCGCCAGCAGTTTGGACAGGGCCCCCTCACCCCTCCACTTT. Encoded protein: CASSLDRAPSPLHF.

The chain combines TRBV7-6 with TRBJ1-2; 8 bases fit TRBD1. CDR1 and CDR2 (germline): SGHVS, FNYEAQ. The CDR3 consists of 14 residues. The V segment lost 5 bases and the J segment 4 bases; nucleotides outside the gene matches: 6. The CDR3 DNA sequence: TGTGCCAGCAGCCATCCGGACAGGGCCTATGGCTACACCTTC. Translation gives CASSHPDRAYGYTF.

The chain is built from TRBV20-1 and TRBJ1-6, with TRBD1 identical over 8 bases. V was pared by 6 bases and J by 2 bases, with 6 bases of the junction left unmatched. Germline loops: CDR1 DFQATT, CDR2 SNEGSKA (reference sequence). The CDR3 is 15 residues long. The CDR3 sequence is CSANPGQAYNSPLHF. The CDR3 DNA reads as TGCAGTGCAAACCCGGGACAGGCCTATAATTCACCCCTCCACTTT.

A note on this clonotype: At one of its ends the junction is not consistent with the germline gene, which may arise from a read error. The genes are TRBV10-3 and TRBJ2-7; 7 nucleotides line up with TRBD2. Germline CDR1 is ENHRY and CDR2 is SYGVKD. The CDR3 is 16 amino acids. The CDR3 here is CASSYSTGLVISEQYF. The CDR3 region has the DNA TGTGCCAGCAGTTACTCTACCGGACTAGTAATCTCCGAGCAGTACTTC.

The chain is built from TRBV5-1 and TRBJ1-2, with TRBD1 matching over 7 bases. From germline, CDR1 is SGHRS and CDR2 YFSETQ. Unmatched junction bases numbered 5, after V lost 0 bases and J lost 12 bases. The CDR3 contains 12 residues. The CDR3 sequence: CASSLVEGANTF. The CDR3 DNA reads TGCGCCAGCAGCTTGGTGGAGGGGGCTAACACCTTC.